This TCR beta chain was recorded in a study of CD8 T cells in ankylosing spondylitis. Study conclusions and caveats: Apparently characteristic of ankylosing spondylitis blood was a TCR beta motif (under ten highly homologous variants).

The CDR3 runs 14 residues. CDR1 is SGHRS and CDR2 is YFSETQ in the germline V gene. V gave up 2 bases and J gave up 0 bases, with 8 bases separating them. One entry per CDR3 protein, called by TCRdb with MiXCR from the 5' RACE reads. Of roughly 400,000 distinct CDR3 sequences listed, about 20% are singletons. A note on this clonotype: Its antigen remains unknown.

The genes are TRBV5-1 and TRBJ1-1; D uncertain. The clonotype comes from a male donor with ankylosing spondylitis. Sequencing was performed on blood, either unsorted or a sorted T cell fraction (not recorded which). For the CDR3, the DNA is TGCGCCAGCAGCTTCTCAACAGTGAACACTGAAGCTTTCTTT. Protein product: CASSFSTVNTEAFF.